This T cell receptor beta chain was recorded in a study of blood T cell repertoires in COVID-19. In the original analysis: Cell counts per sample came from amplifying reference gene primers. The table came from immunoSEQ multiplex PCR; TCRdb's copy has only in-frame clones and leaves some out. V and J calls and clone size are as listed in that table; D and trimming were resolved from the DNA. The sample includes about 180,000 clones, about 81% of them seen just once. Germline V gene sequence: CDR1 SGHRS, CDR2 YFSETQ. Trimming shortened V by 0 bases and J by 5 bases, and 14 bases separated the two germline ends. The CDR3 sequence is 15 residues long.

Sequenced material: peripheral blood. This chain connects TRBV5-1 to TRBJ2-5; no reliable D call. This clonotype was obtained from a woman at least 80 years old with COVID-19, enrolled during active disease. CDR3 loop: CASSLVSEVHETQYF. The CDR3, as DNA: TGCGCCAGCAGCTTGGTATCAGAGGTACATGAGACCCAGTACTTC.